This T cell receptor beta chain was found in a study of identical twins. Trimming took 0 bases from V and 3 from J, leaving 8 bases between them. The CDR3 length is 14 residues. CDR1 is MNHEY and CDR2 is SVGAGI in the germline V gene. This clonotype was counted only a few times. No antigen is known for it. A universal primer site was created by template switching, with the cDNA bearing unique molecular identifiers. Each CDR3 protein gets one entry after TCRdb re-called the 5' RACE reads with MiXCR. The sample holds approximately 600,000 distinct CDR3 sequences, around 7.5% seen once. Study-wide results and caveats: It was out-of-frame TCR alpha sharing in monozygotic twins that models underestimated. Abundant cord blood beta clonotypes carried fewer insertions; memory repertoires showed none. Rather than following the same donors, the conclusions depended on cross-sectional statistical analysis.

These sequences were also reported in another study, on yellow fever vaccine responses in identical twins.

V and J are TRBV6-5 and TRBJ1-2; TRBD1 is a possible D gene (6 bases). This clonotype was obtained from a woman aged 18-30 years in good health. Sequenced input: PBMCs. The CDR3 DNA sequence: TGTGCCAGCAGTTACTCGGCAGGGGACTATGGCTACACCTTC. Translation gives CASSYSAGDYGYTF.